This T cell receptor (beta chain) originates from a study of OX40 agonist ivuxolimab in advanced cancers. Overall study: A mean age of roughly 62 years, range about 20 to 79, was recorded, and approximately 79% were male. General study results and limits: Normalized expansion of T-cell clones was also low for some nonresponders.

Remarks on this clone: Antigen specificity is unknown.

The CDR3 runs 15 residues. Germline assignment: CDR1 SGHTA and CDR2 FQGNSA. The trim removed 3 bases at V and 10 bases at J, leaving 4 bases unmatched. TCRdb's table, derived via immunoSEQ multiplex PCR, lists solely in-frame clones and lacks some. The sample lists approximately 100,000 clones, more than 80% occurring once. The sequence derives from an adult with an advanced solid tumor such as melanoma, head and neck, liver or kidney cancer. Here the sequenced sample was CD4+ or CD8+ T cells sorted from blood, taken in a trial of the OX40 agonist ivuxolimab. V and J are TRBV7-2 and TRBJ2-1; TRBD2 agrees at 15 bases. The CDR3 spells CASSFGGTSGREQFF. CDR3 DNA sequence: TGTGCCAGCAGCTTTGGCGGGACTAGCGGGAGGGAGCAGTTCTTC.